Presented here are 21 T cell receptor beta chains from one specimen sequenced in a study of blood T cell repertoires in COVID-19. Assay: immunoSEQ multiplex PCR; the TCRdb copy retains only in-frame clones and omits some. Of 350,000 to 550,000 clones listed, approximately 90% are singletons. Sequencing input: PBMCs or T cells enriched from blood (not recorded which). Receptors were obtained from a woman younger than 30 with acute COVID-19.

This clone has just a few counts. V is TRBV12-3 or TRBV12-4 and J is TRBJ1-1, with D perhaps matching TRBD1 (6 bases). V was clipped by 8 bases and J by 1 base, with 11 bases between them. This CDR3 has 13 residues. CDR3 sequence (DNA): TGTGCCAGCCAAAGGGGGGGGAACACTGAAGCTTTCTTT. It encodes CASQRGGNTEAFF.

The CDR3 here is CSVERQGAYNEQFF. As DNA, the CDR3 is TGCAGCGTTGAGAGACAGGGGGCATACAATGAGCAGTTCTTC. The rearrangement links TRBV29-1 to TRBJ2-1; 10 nucleotides agree with TRBD1. The V segment lost 3 bases and the J segment 4 bases; nucleotides outside the gene matches: 3. The CDR3 is 14 residues long. Per the germline V gene, CDR1 is SQVTM and CDR2 is ANQGSEA.

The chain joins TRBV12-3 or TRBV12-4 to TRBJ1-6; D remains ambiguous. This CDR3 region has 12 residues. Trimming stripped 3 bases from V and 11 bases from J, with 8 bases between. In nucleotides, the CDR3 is TGTGCCAGCAGTTTGTTAGGAGCACCCCTCCACTTT. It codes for CASSLLGAPLHF.

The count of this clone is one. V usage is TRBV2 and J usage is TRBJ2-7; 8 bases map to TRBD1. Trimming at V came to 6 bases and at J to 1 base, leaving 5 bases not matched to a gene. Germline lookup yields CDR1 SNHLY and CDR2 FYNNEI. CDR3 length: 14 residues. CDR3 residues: CASSPTGGSYEQYF. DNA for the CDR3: TGTGCCAGCAGCCCAACAGGGGGGTCCTACGAGCAGTACTTC.

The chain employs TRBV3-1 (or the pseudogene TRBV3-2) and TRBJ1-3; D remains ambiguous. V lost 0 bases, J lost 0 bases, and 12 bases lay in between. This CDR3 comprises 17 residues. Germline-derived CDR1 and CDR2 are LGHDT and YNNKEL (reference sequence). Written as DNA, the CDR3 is TGTGCCAGCAGCCAAGATAGTACCGCTCTCTCTGGAAACACCATATATTTT. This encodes CASSQDSTALSGNTIYF.

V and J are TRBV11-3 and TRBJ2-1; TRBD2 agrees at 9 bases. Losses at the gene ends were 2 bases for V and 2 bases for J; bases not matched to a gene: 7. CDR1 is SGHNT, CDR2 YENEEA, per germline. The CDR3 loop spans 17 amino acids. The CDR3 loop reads CASSLSGGRGAYNEQFF. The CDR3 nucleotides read TGTGCCAGCAGCTTATCTGGCGGGAGGGGTGCCTACAATGAGCAGTTCTTC.

CDR3 loop: CASVASGTGTLGYTF. The CDR3 DNA is TGTGCCAGTGTAGCTTCGGGTACCGGGACTTTGGGCTACACCTTC. The rearrangement uses TRBV19 and TRBJ1-2, with TRBD1 as a possible D gene (5 bases). From germline, CDR1 is LNHDA and CDR2 SQIVND (reference sequence). Trimming left V 8 bases short and J 8 bases short, with 24 bases between. This CDR3 contains 15 residues.

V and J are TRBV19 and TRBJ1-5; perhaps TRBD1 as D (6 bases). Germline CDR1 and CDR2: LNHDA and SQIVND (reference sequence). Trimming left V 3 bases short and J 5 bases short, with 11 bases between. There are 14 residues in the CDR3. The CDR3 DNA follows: TGTGCCAGTAGTATCAACAGGGTAGATCAGCCCCAGCATTTT. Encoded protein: CASSINRVDQPQHF. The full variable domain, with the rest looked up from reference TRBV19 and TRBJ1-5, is DGGITQSPKYLFRKEGQNVTLSCEQNLNHDAMYWYRQDPGQGLRLIYYSQIVNDFQKGDIAEGYSVSREKKESFPLTVTSAQKNPTAFYLCASSINRVDQPQHFGDGTRLSIL.

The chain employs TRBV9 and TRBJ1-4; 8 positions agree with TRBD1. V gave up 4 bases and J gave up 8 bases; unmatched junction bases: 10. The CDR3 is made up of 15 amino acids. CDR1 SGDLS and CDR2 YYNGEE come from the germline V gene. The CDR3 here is CASSQPGTGPEKLFF. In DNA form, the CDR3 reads TGTGCCAGCAGCCAACCAGGGACAGGCCCGGAAAAACTGTTTTTT.

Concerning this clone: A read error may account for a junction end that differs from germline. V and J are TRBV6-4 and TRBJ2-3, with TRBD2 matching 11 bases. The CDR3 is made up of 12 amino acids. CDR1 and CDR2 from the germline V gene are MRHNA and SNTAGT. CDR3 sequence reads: CASSDDSGRAVF. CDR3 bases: TGTGCCAGCAGTGACGATAGCGGGAGGGCCGTATTT.

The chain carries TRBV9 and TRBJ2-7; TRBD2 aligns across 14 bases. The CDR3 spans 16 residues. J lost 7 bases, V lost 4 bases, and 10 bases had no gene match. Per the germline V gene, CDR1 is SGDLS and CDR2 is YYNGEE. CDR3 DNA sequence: TGTGCCAGCAGCCTCTCCTGGGGACTAGCGGGAGAGGAGCAGTACTTC. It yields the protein CASSLSWGLAGEEQYF.

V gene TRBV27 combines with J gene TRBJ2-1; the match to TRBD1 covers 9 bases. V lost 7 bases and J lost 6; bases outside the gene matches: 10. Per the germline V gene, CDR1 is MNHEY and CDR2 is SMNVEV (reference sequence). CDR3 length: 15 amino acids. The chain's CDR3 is CASTPDRGSINEQFF. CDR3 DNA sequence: TGTGCCAGCACCCCTGACAGGGGGAGTATCAATGAGCAGTTCTTC.

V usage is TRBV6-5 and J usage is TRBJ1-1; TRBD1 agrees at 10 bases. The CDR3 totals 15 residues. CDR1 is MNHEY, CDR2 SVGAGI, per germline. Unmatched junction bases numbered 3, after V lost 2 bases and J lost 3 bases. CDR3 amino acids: CASSYRTGGDTEAFF. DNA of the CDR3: TGTGCCAGCAGTTACAGGACAGGGGGGGACACTGAAGCTTTCTTT.

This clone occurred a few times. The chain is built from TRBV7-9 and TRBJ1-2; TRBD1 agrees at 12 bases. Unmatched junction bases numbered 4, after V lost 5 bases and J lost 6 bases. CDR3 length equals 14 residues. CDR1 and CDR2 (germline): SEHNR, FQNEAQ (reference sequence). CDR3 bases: TGTGCCAGCAGCGCTTGGGACAGGGGGCATGGCTACACCTTC. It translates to CASSAWDRGHGYTF.

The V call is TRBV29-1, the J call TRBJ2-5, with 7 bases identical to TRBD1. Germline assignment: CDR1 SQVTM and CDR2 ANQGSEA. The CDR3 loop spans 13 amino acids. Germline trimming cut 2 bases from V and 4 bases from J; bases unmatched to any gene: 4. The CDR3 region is CSVERDRGETQYF. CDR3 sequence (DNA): TGCAGCGTTGAAAGGGACAGAGGAGAGACCCAGTACTTC.

CDR3 sequence reads: CAWSGVTQGQPQHF. The CDR3 region has the DNA TGTGCCTGGAGTGGTGTGACCCAGGGGCAGCCCCAGCATTTT. The gene calls are TRBV30 and TRBJ1-5; tentatively, D is TRBD1 (6 bases). The CDR3 contains 14 residues. Trimming took 1 base from V and 7 from J, leaving 14 bases between them. CDR1 and CDR2 from the germline V gene are GTSNPN and SVGIG (reference sequence).

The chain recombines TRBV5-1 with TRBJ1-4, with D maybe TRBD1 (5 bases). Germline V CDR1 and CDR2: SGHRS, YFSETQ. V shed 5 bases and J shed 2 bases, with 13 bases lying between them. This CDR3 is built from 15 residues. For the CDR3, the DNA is TGCGCCAGCAGTCTGTCAGGGTTGACTAATGAAAAACTGTTTTTT. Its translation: CASSLSGLTNEKLFF.

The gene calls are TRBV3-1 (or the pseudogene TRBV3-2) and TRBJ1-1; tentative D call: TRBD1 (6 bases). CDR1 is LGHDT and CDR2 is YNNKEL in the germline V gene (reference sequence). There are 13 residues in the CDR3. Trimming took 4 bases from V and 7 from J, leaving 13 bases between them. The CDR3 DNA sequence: TGTGCCAGCAGCCGACAAGGGGGTATTGAAGCTTTCTTT. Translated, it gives CASSRQGGIEAFF.

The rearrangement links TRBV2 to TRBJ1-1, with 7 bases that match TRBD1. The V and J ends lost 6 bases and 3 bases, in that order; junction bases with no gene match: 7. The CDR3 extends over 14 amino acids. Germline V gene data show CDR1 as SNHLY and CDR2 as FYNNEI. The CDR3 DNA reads TGTGCCAGCAGGATACAACAGGGGTACACTGAAGCTTTCTTT. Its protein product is CASRIQQGYTEAFF.

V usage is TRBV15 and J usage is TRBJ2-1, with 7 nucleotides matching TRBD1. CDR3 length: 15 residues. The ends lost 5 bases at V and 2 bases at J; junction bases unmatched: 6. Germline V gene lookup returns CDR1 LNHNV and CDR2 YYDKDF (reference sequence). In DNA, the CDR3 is TGTGCCACCAGCGACCAGGGGGTTGCCTACAATGAGCAGTTCTTC. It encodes CATSDQGVAYNEQFF.

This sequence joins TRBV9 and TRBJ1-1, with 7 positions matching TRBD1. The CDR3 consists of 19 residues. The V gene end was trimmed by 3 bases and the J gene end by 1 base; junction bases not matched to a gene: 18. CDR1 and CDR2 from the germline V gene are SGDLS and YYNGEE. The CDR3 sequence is CASSGPGQLRTLRNTEAFF. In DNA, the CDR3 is TGTGCCAGCAGCGGACCGGGACAGCTGAGGACTCTGAGGAACACTGAAGCTTTCTTT.